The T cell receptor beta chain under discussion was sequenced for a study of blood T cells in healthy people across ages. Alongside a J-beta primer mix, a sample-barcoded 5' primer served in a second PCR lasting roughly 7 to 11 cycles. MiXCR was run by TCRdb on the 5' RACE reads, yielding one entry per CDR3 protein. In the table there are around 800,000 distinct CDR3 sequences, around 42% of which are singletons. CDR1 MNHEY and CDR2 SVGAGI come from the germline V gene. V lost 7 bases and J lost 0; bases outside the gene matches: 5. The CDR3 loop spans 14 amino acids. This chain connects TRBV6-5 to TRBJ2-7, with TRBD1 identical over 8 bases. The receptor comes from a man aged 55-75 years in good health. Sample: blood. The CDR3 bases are TGTGCCAGCAATGACAGGGGAAGCTCCTACGAGCAGTACTTC. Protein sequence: CASNDRGSSYEQYF.